This T cell receptor (beta chain) was documented in a study of T cells after yellow fever vaccination (dated 2019 in TCRdb). Turning to the overall study: Libraries from fractions with low cell numbers were prepared with the SMART-Seq v4 Ultra Low Input RNA kit. To follow T-cell clones before and after both primary and booster YFV17D yellow fever vaccination, bulk TCR alpha and beta repertoires underwent longitudinal sequencing. Blood samples were taken at several timepoints before and after primary and secondary immunization, and bulk PBMC replicates and cell subsets were isolated. The cohort comprised two healthy male donors, one aged 18 to 29 and one aged 30 to 39 years.

General conclusions and limits of the study: Computational filtering was required because FACS-sorted repertoires could contain abundant contaminating clonotypes from the bulk population. Because the study included only a couple of donors, the extent to which the findings can be generalized is limited. A small fraction of clonotypes showed up in both the CD4 and CD8 compartments, probably as a result of convergent recombination. Most clones expanded after primary vaccination were re-detected after the booster (96% of CD4 and approximately 85% of CD8), suggesting broad memory maintenance. Compared with the primary T-cell response, the secondary T-cell response was faster but weaker, reaching its peak on day 5 rather than on day 15.

Per the publication, the treatment or condition label means: live attenuated yellow fever vaccine strain. A standard Ficoll-Paque protocol was used to isolate PBMCs from peripheral blood. Dynabeads CD4 and CD8 positive selection kits were used to isolate CD4 and CD8 T-cell fractions. TriZol was used to extract RNA from bulk PBMCs, from CD4 and CD8 fractions, and from dextramer-positive and dextramer-negative fractions. About this clonotype: There is no known antigen for this receptor. Per-nucleotide qualities are absent, and no much larger clonotype sits a single base away.

Sequenced using an Illumina NovaSeq 6000. TCR cDNA was made using 5'RACE template switching, a step that added a universal primer site and unique molecular identifiers. cDNA synthesis was primed from both the TCR alpha and TCR beta constant segments. Library amplification involved two PCR steps, and the second step added sample barcodes and sequencing adapters. Sequencing of libraries was performed on Illumina HiSeq 2500 (2x100 bp) or NovaSeq (2x150 bp). The authors processed their data as follows. Reads were demultiplexed and collapsed into UMI consensus sequences with MIGEC, and V(D)J alignment was performed with MiXCR. Vaccine-responding clonotypes were identified with edgeR using replicate PBMC samples, with FDR below 0.01 and a log2 fold change above 5 up to day 15 being required. Each bulk clonotype was labeled CD4 or CD8 based on which sequenced repertoire, CD4 or CD8, contained the clonotype at higher abundance. TCRdb redid the processing of the public reads, applying fastp at Q25 and MiXCR, and retained in-frame beta chains. Every distinct CDR3 protein forms one entry, paired with its most common genes and DNA. The V and J calls shown here were made by TCRdb, not taken from the authors' results. The sample data list around 320,000 distinct CDR3 sequences, and 7.5% to 9% of these were observed just once. The ten biggest clones cover 3% to 3.5% of the sample.

Germline trimming amounts to 5 bases on V and 12 bases on J, with 12 as the count of junction bases outside the gene matches. From the cysteine up to the phenylalanine, the CDR3 has a length of 14 residues. Kept here is only the CDR3 DNA, which spans 42 bases and is read in frame from base 1. CDR1 is given as ENHRY and CDR2 as SYGVKD, both from the germline V gene. Here the chain combines TRBV10-3 and TRBJ2-1, and 8 bases in between align with TRBD1. The sequence was obtained from a man aged 18-30 years who received the YFV17D yellow fever vaccine. The sample in question was CD4+ T cells sorted from PBMCs, obtained 5 days after the yellow fever booster vaccination. The nucleotides are TGTGCCATCAGTCCGACGGACAGGGACTCCCCGCAGTTCTTC. The encoded protein is CAISPTDRDSPQFF.